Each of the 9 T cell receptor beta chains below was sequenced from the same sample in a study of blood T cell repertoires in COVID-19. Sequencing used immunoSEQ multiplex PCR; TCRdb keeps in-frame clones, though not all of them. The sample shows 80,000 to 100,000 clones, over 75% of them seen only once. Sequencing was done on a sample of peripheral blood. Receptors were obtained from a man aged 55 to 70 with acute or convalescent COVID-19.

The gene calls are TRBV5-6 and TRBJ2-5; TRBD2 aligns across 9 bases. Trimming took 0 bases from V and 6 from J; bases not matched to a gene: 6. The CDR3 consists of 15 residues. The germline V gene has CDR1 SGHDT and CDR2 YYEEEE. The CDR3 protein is CASSLGSGSGKTQYF. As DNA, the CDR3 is TGTGCCAGCAGCTTGGGTAGCGGGAGTGGAAAGACCCAGTACTTC.

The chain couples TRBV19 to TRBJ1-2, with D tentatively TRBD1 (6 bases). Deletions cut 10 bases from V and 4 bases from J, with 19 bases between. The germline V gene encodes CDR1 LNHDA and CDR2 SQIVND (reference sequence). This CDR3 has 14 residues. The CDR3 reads CATSSAGQGYGYTF. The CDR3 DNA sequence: TGTGCCACCTCATCAGCGGGACAAGGCTATGGCTACACCTTC.

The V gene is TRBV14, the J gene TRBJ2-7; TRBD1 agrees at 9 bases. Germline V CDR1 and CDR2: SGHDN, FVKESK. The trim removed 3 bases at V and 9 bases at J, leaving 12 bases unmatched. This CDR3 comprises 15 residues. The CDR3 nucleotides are TGTGCCAGCAGCCACACCGGTACAGGGGGCGCACGGCAGTACTTC. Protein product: CASSHTGTGGARQYF. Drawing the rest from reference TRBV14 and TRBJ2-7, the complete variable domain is EAGVTQFPSHSVIEKGQTVTLRCDPISGHDNLYWYRRVMGKEIKFLLHFVKESKQDESGMPNNRFLAERTGGTYSTLKVQPAELEDSGVYFCASSHTGTGGARQYFGPGTRLTVT.

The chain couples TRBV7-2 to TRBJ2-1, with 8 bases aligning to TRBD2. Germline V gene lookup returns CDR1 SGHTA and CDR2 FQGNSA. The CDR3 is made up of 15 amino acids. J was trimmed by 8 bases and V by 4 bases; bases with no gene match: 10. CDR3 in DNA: TGTGCCAGCAGCTCACCCAATAGCGGGGCCGATGAGCAGTTCTTC. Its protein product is CASSSPNSGADEQFF. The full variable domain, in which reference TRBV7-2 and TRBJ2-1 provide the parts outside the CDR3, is GAGVSQSPSNKVTEKGKDVELRCDPISGHTALYWYRQSLGQGLEFLIYFQGNSAPDKSGLPSDRFSAERTGGSVSTLTIQRTQQEDSAVYLCASSSPNSGADEQFFGPGTRLTVL.

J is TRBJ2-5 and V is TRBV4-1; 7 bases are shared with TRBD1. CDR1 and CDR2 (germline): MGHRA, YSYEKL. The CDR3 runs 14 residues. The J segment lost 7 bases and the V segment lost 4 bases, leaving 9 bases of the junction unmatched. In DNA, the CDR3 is TGCGCCAGCAGCCCCGGGACAGAGCCTCGGACCCAGTACTTC. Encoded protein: CASSPGTEPRTQYF.

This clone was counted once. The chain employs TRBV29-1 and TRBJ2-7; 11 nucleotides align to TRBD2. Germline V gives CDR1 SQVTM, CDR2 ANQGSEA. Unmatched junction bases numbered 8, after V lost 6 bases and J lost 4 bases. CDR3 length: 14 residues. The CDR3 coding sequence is TGCAGCGTAGAGACTAGCGGGGCGATATACGAGCAGTACTTC. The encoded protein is CSVETSGAIYEQYF.

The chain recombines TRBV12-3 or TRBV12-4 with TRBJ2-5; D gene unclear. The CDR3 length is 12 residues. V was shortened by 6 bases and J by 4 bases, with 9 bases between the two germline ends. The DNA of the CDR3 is TGTGCCAGCAGCATAACACGAGAGACCCAGTACTTC. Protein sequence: CASSITRETQYF.

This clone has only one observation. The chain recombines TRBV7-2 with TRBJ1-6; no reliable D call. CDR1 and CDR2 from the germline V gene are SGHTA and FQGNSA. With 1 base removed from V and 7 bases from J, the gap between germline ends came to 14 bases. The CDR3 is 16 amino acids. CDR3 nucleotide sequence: TGTGCCAGCAGCTTAGGTGGCCCACCAACCAATTCACCCCTCCACTTT. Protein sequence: CASSLGGPPTNSPLHF.

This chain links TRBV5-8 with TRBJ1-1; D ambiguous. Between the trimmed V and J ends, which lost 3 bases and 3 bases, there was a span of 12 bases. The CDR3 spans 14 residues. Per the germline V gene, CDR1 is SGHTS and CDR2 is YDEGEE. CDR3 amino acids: CASSSWTRDTEAFF. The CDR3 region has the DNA TGTGCCAGCAGCTCCTGGACGAGGGACACTGAAGCTTTCTTT.